This T cell receptor (beta chain) appears in the sequencing data of a study of PD-L1 blockade in urothelial cancer. Profiled with immunoSEQ multiplex PCR; TCRdb holds only in-frame clones, not every one. The table has approximately 51,000 clones, about 82% seen once. Time point denoted: pretreatment peripheral blood. The source of this sequence is a man aged 55-75 years with urothelial cancer. The source material was PBMCs, sampled around atezolizumab (anti-PD-L1) treatment.

The CDR3 region is CASSDGDSTDTQYF. The CDR3 region has the DNA TGTGCCAGCAGTGACGGGGATAGCACAGATACGCAGTATTTT. J is TRBJ2-3 and V is TRBV25-1; weak D call: TRBD2 (5 bases). V was trimmed by 3 bases and J by 0 bases, leaving 7 bases between them. CDR1 and CDR2 (germline): MGHDK, SYGVNS. This CDR3 spans 14 amino acids.